A single sample gave rise to the 26 T cell receptor beta chains below, sequenced in a study of blood T cell repertoires in COVID-19. Using immunoSEQ multiplex PCR, the repertoire was profiled, and TCRdb retains in-frame clones only, with some absent. The sample carries roughly 210,000 clones, roughly 90% recorded once. The sample comprised peripheral blood. These receptors all come from a man aged 65 to 85 with acute or convalescent COVID-19.

This clone appeared a single time. This chain uses TRBV30 with TRBJ2-7; 8 bases agree with TRBD2. CDR3 size: 14 residues. V dropped 2 bases and J dropped 2; count of bases not matched to a gene: 5. The germline V gene has CDR1 GTSNPN and CDR2 SVGIG (reference sequence). The CDR3 region is CAWSLGRVAYEQYF. In DNA, the CDR3 is TGTGCCTGGAGTCTCGGGAGGGTAGCCTACGAGCAGTACTTC.

This chain connects TRBV7-9 to TRBJ1-1; TRBD1 matches at 7 bases. Germline CDR1 reads SEHNR; CDR2 reads FQNEAQ (reference sequence). Germline trimming cut 5 bases from V and 2 bases from J; bases unmatched to any gene: 5. The CDR3 is 14 residues long. The CDR3 nucleotides are TGTGCCAGCAGCCGGACAGGCGGTAACACTGAAGCTTTCTTT. It yields the protein CASSRTGGNTEAFF.

The chain joins TRBV19 to TRBJ1-3; 7 bases are shared with TRBD1. The germline V gene encodes CDR1 LNHDA and CDR2 SQIVND (reference sequence). The CDR3 extends over 15 amino acids. The V gene end was trimmed by 10 bases and the J gene end by 0 bases; junction bases not matched to a gene: 9. The CDR3 DNA reads as TGTGCCACCTCCCGACAGGGCCCCTCTGGAAACACCATATATTTT. As protein: CATSRQGPSGNTIYF.

V gene TRBV10-3 combines with J gene TRBJ2-1, with TRBD1 as a possible D gene (6 bases). Germline CDR1 ENHRY, CDR2 SYGVKD. The V and J ends lost 7 bases and 0 bases respectively, with 16 bases between them. The CDR3 has 16 amino acids. CDR3 DNA: TGTGCCATCAAAGGGGGAGAGGGTAGCTCCTACAATGAGCAGTTCTTC. It is translated as CAIKGGEGSSYNEQFF.

The V and J genes are TRBV6-5 and TRBJ1-1; no clear D gene. V was shortened by 3 bases and J by 0 bases, with 11 bases between the two germline ends. The CDR3 loop spans 15 amino acids. CDR1 is MNHEY and CDR2 is SVGAGI in the germline V gene. The CDR3 DNA is TGTGCCAGCAGTTATTCGGAGGGAGTGAACACTGAAGCTTTCTTT. Translating it yields CASSYSEGVNTEAFF.

The chain employs TRBV18 and TRBJ1-1; unclear D gene. V lost 3 bases to trimming and J lost 4 bases, with 12 bases between them. In germline, CDR1 is KGHSH, CDR2 LQKENI. The CDR3 is made up of 14 amino acids. The DNA for the CDR3 is TGTGCCAGCTCACCTCAGCGACTAGGCACTGAAGCTTTCTTT. This gives the protein CASSPQRLGTEAFF.

This chain links TRBV11-2 with TRBJ2-3; D is ambiguous. The germline V gene has CDR1 SGHAT and CDR2 FQNNGV. This CDR3 has 12 amino acids. V lost 3 bases and J lost 6, with 7 bases in between. Here the CDR3 DNA reads TGTGCCAGCAGCTTCTGGGCGGATACGCAGTATTTT. It is translated as CASSFWADTQYF.

This chain joins TRBV7-2 and TRBJ1-1; D gene ambiguous. Germline CDR1 and CDR2: SGHTA and FQGNSA. The CDR3 contains 12 residues. V was pared by 5 bases and J by 11 bases, with 15 bases between. The CDR3 loop reads CASSPPGGKAFF. The CDR3 DNA is TGTGCCAGCAGCCCACCGGGAGGGAAGGCTTTCTTT.

The CDR3 DNA follows: TGTGCCAGCAGCGTAGGAGGGGGTACAGGGGGCTACACTGAAGCTTTCTTT. Protein: CASSVGGGTGGYTEAFF. The chain links TRBV9 to TRBJ1-1, with TRBD1 identical over 9 bases. CDR3 length equals 17 residues. Germline trimming cut 0 bases from V and 3 bases from J; bases unmatched to any gene: 9. Germline V CDR1 and CDR2: SGDLS, YYNGEE.

The chain combines TRBV7-2 with TRBJ2-7; D not resolved. The CDR3 runs 13 residues. V gave up 1 base and J gave up 4 bases, with 8 bases separating them. Germline values: CDR1 SGHTA, CDR2 FQGNSA. The CDR3 spells CASSLVSGYEQYF. DNA for the CDR3: TGTGCCAGCAGCTTAGTGTCGGGTTACGAGCAGTACTTC. The complete variable domain, with remaining parts taken from reference TRBV7-2 and TRBJ2-7, reads GAGVSQSPSNKVTEKGKDVELRCDPISGHTALYWYRQSLGQGLEFLIYFQGNSAPDKSGLPSDRFSAERTGGSVSTLTIQRTQQEDSAVYLCASSLVSGYEQYFGPGTRLTVT.

The table lists this clone with a few counts. The gene calls are TRBV9 and TRBJ2-3; D is perhaps TRBD2 (6 bases). Germline-derived CDR1 and CDR2 are SGDLS and YYNGEE. Deletions cut 4 bases from V and 0 bases from J, with 12 bases between. The CDR3 is made up of 15 amino acids. The CDR3 here is CASSLVTSSTDTQYF. As DNA, the CDR3 is TGTGCCAGCAGCCTCGTGACTAGTAGCACAGATACGCAGTATTTT.

This clone came up once. The chain carries TRBV6-5 and TRBJ2-3; TRBD1 might be the D (6 bases). V dropped 8 bases and J dropped 2 bases, with 17 bases sitting between them. This CDR3 is 15 amino acids long. Germline V gene sequence: CDR1 MNHEY, CDR2 SVGAGI. CDR3 nucleotide sequence: TGTGCCAGCCATTCTGCCACAGGGAACACAGATACGCAGTATTTT. Translated: CASHSATGNTDTQYF.

The chain combines TRBV3-1 (or the pseudogene TRBV3-2) with TRBJ2-3, with D possibly matching TRBD2 (5 bases). This CDR3 spans 13 amino acids. Germline values: CDR1 LGHDT, CDR2 YNNKEL (reference sequence). V lost 9 bases and J lost 4, with 14 bases in between. The CDR3 here is CASENRGSDTQYF. DNA for the CDR3: TGTGCCAGTGAAAATCGGGGTTCAGATACGCAGTATTTT.

This sequence joins TRBV6-2 or TRBV6-3 and TRBJ2-7; 8 bases agree with TRBD2. The V segment lost 5 bases and the J segment 3 bases; nucleotides outside the gene matches: 6. From germline, CDR1 is MNHEY and CDR2 SVGEGT. The CDR3 extends over 14 amino acids. In nucleotides, the CDR3 is TGTGCCAGCAGTGGCTCCGGGAGGGGCTACGAGCAGTACTTC. It translates to CASSGSGRGYEQYF.

The rearrangement uses TRBV5-4 and TRBJ2-3; 8 nucleotides match TRBD2. The V gene's germline CDR1 is SGHNT and CDR2 YYREEE (reference sequence). CDR3 length equals 16 residues. V dropped 4 bases and J dropped 5; count of bases not matched to a gene: 12. CDR3 sequence reads: CASSAGLAGGEDTQYF. DNA of the CDR3: TGTGCCAGCAGCGCCGGACTAGCCGGAGGGGAAGATACGCAGTATTTT.

This clone was found a few times. This rearrangement joins TRBV5-5 to TRBJ2-7; D gene unclear. The CDR3 extends over 12 amino acids. Trimming left V 0 bases short and J 3 bases short, with 4 bases between. Germline lookup yields CDR1 SGHKS and CDR2 YYEKEE (reference sequence). CDR3 nucleotides: TGTGCCAGCAGCTTGGTCGGCTACGAGCAGTACTTC. It translates to CASSLVGYEQYF.

J is TRBJ1-3 and V is TRBV30; D is ambiguous. CDR3 length: 14 amino acids. Trimming left V 1 base short and J 4 bases short, with 11 bases between. Germline V gene lookup returns CDR1 GTSNPN and CDR2 SVGIG (reference sequence). The CDR3, as DNA: TGTGCCTGGAGTGGTCCTCATGCGGGAAACACCATATATTTT. Translating gives CAWSGPHAGNTIYF.

The chain has TRBV6-1 and TRBJ1-2; D gene uncertain. The V end was cut by 0 bases, the J end by 7 bases, with 9 bases between. CDR1 MNHNS and CDR2 SASEGT come from the germline V gene. There are 13 residues in the CDR3. The CDR3 region has the DNA TGTGCCAGCAGTGAAGCGGTCGGGTTTGGCTACACCTTC. Translation: CASSEAVGFGYTF.

CDR3 loop: CASSLQGELFF. Here the CDR3 DNA reads TGTGCCAGCAGCTTACAGGGGGAGCTGTTTTTT. The V call is TRBV7-8, the J call TRBJ2-2; D ambiguous. This CDR3 contains 11 residues. The V end lost 2 bases, the J end lost 8 bases, and 3 bases lay between the germline ends. CDR1 and CDR2 from the germline V gene are SGHVS and FQNEAQ.

The CDR3 spells CASTPGRGNTIYF. DNA of the CDR3: TGTGCCAGCACCCCTGGTCGGGGAAACACCATATATTTT. This chain uses TRBV13 with TRBJ1-3, with D hard to call. The CDR3 runs to 13 residues. Germline loops: CDR1 PRHDT, CDR2 FYEKMQ (reference sequence). With 7 bases removed from V and 4 bases from J, the gap between germline ends came to 11 bases.

The chain employs TRBV3-1 (or the pseudogene TRBV3-2) and TRBJ1-4; TRBD1 is a possible D gene (5 bases). The V gene's germline CDR1 is LGHDT and CDR2 YNNKEL (reference sequence). This CDR3 has 11 amino acids. Trimming removed 6 bases at V and 12 bases at J, with 11 bases between. CDR3 sequence reads: CASRALGELFF. CDR3 sequence (DNA): TGTGCCAGCAGGGCCCTAGGGGAACTGTTTTTT.

V usage is TRBV27 and J usage is TRBJ1-5; TRBD1 might be the D (5 bases). The CDR3 consists of 13 residues. Per the germline V gene, CDR1 is MNHEY and CDR2 is SMNVEV (reference sequence). Deletions cut 10 bases from V and 7 bases from J, with 17 bases between. CDR3 DNA sequence: TGTGCCACCTCGAAGGAGGGGAAACAGCCCCAGCATTTT. Translated, it gives CATSKEGKQPQHF.

The chain carries TRBV7-2 and TRBJ2-1; tentative D call: TRBD1 (5 bases). With 5 bases removed from V and 0 bases from J, the gap between germline ends came to 11 bases. The CDR3 totals 15 residues. Germline loops: CDR1 SGHTA, CDR2 FQGNSA. DNA for the CDR3: TGTGCCAGCAGCCCACAGGTCCGCTCCTACAATGAGCAGTTCTTC. Protein sequence: CASSPQVRSYNEQFF. Full variable domain (missing parts from reference TRBV7-2 and TRBJ2-1): GAGVSQSPSNKVTEKGKDVELRCDPISGHTALYWYRQSLGQGLEFLIYFQGNSAPDKSGLPSDRFSAERTGGSVSTLTIQRTQQEDSAVYLCASSPQVRSYNEQFFGPGTRLTVL.

In its sample, this clone was seen a few times. This sequence joins TRBV7-3 and TRBJ2-1; 11 nucleotides line up with TRBD2. The length of the CDR3 is 15 residues. The germline V gene has CDR1 SGHTA and CDR2 FQGTGA. Trimming at V came to 8 bases and at J to 0 bases, leaving 3 bases not matched to a gene. The CDR3 is CASGLAGGSYNEQFF. DNA for the CDR3: TGTGCCAGCGGTCTAGCGGGAGGCTCCTACAATGAGCAGTTCTTC.

CDR3 nucleotide sequence: TGTGCCAGCTCGCAAGGACAGGCTCTCACCTACGAGCAGTACTTC. It codes for CASSQGQALTYEQYF. This sequence joins TRBV18 and TRBJ2-7; 7 bases are a match to TRBD1. V was clipped by 6 bases and J by 2 bases; unmatched bases: 10. Germline lookup yields CDR1 KGHSH and CDR2 LQKENI. The CDR3 length is 15 residues. The full variable domain, rest sourced from reference TRBV18 and TRBJ2-7, is NAGVMQNPRHLVRRRGQEARLRCSPMKGHSHVYWYRQLPEEGLKFMVYLQKENIIDESGMPKERFSAEFPKEGPSILRIQQVVRGDSAAYFCASSQGQALTYEQYFGPGTRLTVT.

The J gene is TRBJ2-2, the V gene TRBV3-1 (or the pseudogene TRBV3-2); 9 bases agree with TRBD2. The CDR3 extends over 21 amino acids. The V gene's germline CDR1 is LGHDT and CDR2 YNNKEL (reference sequence). V lost 3 bases, J lost 2 bases, and 19 bases stayed unmatched. For the CDR3, the DNA is TGTGCCAGCAGCCACGGCGGAATTTTAGGGCCGACTAGCGGTAACACCGGGGAGCTGTTTTTT. As protein: CASSHGGILGPTSGNTGELFF.